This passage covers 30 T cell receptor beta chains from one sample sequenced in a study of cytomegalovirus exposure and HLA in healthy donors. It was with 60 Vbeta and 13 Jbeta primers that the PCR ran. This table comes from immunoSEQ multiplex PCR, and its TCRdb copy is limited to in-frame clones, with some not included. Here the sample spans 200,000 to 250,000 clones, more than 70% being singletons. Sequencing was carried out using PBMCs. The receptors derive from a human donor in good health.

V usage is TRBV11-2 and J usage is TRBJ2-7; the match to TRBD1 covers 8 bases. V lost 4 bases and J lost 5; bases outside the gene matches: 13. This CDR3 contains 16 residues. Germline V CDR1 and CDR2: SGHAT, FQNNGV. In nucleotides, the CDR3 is TGTGCCAGCAGCTCCTGGCGTGGGACAGGACCTAACGAGCAGTACTTC. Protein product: CASSSWRGTGPNEQYF.

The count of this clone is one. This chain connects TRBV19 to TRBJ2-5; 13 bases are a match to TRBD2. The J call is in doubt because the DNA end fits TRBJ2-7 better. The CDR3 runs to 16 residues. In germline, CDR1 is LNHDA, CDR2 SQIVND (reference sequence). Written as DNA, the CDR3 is TGTGCCAGTAGCAGTGAAGGACTAGCGGGAGTATACGAGCAGTACTTC. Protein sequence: CASSSEGLAGVYEQYF.

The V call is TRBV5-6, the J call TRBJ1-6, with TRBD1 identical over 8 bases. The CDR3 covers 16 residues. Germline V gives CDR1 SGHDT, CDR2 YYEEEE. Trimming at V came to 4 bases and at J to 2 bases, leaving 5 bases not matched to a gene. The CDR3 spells CASSEGQGTYNSPLHF. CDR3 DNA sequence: TGTGCCAGCAGCGAAGGACAGGGCACCTATAATTCACCCCTCCACTTT.

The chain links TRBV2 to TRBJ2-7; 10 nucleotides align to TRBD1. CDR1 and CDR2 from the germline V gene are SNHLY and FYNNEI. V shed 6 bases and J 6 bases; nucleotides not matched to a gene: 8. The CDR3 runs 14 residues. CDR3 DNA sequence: TGTGCCAGCAGAACCGGGACAGGGGATGGCGAGCAGTACTTC. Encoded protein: CASRTGTGDGEQYF.

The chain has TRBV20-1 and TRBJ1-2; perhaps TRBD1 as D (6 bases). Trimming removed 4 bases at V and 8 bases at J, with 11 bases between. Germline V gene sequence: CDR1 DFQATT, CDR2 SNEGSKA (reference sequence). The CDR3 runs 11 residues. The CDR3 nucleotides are TGCAGTGCTATACAGGGAGAAGGCTACACCTTC. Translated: CSAIQGEGYTF.

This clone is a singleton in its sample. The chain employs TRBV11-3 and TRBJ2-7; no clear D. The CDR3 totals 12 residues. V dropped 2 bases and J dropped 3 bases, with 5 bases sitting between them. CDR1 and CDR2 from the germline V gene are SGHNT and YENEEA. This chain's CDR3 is CASSLTGYEQYF. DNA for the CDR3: TGTGCCAGCAGCTTAACGGGCTACGAGCAGTACTTC.

The CDR3 region is CAISELDRGGTEAFF. The CDR3 DNA is TGTGCCATCAGTGAGTTGGACAGGGGCGGAACTGAAGCTTTCTTT. V and J are TRBV10-3 and TRBJ1-1; TRBD1 agrees at 9 bases. There are 15 residues in the CDR3. Looked up from germline, CDR1 is ENHRY and CDR2 is SYGVKD. V shed 1 base, J shed 5 bases, and the junction held 5 bases outside the gene matches.

CDR3 residues: CASSPRDRGYGYTF. For the CDR3, the DNA is TGTGCCAGTAGCCCCCGGGACAGGGGATATGGCTACACCTTC. This chain uses TRBV19 with TRBJ1-2; TRBD1 matches 10 bases. CDR1 is LNHDA, CDR2 SQIVND, per germline (reference sequence). CDR3 length equals 14 residues. V dropped 6 bases and J dropped 5; count of bases not matched to a gene: 6.

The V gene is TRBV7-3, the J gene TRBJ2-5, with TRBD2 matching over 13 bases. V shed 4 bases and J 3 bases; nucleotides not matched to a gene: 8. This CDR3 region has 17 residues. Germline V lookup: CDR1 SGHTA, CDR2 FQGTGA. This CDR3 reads CASSSRLAGGIEETQYF. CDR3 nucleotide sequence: TGTGCCAGCAGCTCAAGACTAGCGGGAGGTATCGAAGAGACCCAGTACTTC.

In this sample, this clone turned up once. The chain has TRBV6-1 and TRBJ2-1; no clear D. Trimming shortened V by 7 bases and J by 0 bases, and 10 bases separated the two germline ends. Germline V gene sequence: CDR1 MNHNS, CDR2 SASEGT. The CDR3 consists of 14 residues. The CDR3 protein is CASTLEYSYNEQFF. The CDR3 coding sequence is TGTGCCAGCACCCTGGAGTACTCCTACAATGAGCAGTTCTTC.

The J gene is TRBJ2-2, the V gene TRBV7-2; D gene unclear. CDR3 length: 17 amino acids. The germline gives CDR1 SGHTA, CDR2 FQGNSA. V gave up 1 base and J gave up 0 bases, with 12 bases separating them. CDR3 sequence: CASSLDVGSTNTGELFF. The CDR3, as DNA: TGTGCCAGCAGCTTAGATGTGGGCAGCACGAACACCGGGGAGCTGTTTTTT.

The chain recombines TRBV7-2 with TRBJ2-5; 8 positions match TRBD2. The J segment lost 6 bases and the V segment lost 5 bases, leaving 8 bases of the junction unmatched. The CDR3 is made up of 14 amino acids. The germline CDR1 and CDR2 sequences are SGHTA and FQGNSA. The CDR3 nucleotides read TGTGCCAGCAGCCCGGAGCGGGGGTGGCAGACCCAGTACTTC. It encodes CASSPERGWQTQYF.

The CDR3 DNA reads TGTGCCAGTAGTTTGTTCAGAGGACTAGCGGGAGTACCCGGGGAGCTGTTTTTT. Its protein product is CASSLFRGLAGVPGELFF. The chain has TRBV19 and TRBJ2-2, with 13 positions matching TRBD2. CDR1 and CDR2 (germline): LNHDA, SQIVND (reference sequence). V dropped 5 bases and J dropped 6; count of bases not matched to a gene: 12. The CDR3 length is 18 residues.

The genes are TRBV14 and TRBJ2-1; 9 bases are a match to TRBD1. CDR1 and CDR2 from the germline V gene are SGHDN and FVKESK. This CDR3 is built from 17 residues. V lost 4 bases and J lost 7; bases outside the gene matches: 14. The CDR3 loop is CASSRYLGQGKYNEQFF. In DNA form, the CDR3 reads TGTGCCAGCAGCCGGTACTTGGGACAGGGTAAGTATAATGAGCAGTTCTTC.

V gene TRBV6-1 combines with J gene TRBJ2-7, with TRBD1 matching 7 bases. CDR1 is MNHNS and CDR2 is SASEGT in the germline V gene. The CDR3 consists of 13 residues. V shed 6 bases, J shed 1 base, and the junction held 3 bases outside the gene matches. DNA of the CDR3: TGTGCCAGCAGACGACAGGGATCCTACGAGCAGTACTTC. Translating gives CASRRQGSYEQYF.

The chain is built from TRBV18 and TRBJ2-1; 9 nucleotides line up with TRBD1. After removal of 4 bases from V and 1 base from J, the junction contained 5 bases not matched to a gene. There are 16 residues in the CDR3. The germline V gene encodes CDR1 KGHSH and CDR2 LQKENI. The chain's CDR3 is CASSRRQGGSYNEQFF. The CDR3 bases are TGTGCCAGCTCACGAAGACAGGGGGGATCCTACAATGAGCAGTTCTTC.

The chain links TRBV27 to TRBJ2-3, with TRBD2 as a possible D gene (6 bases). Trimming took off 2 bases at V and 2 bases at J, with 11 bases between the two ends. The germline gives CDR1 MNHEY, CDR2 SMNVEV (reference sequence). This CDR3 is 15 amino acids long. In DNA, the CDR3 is TGTGCCAGCAGTTTAAATGCGGGGTTCACAGATACGCAGTATTTT. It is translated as CASSLNAGFTDTQYF.

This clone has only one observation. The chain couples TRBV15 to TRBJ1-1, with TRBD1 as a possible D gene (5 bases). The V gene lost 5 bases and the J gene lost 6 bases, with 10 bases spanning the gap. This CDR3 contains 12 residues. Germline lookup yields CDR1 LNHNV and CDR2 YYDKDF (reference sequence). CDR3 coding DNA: TGTGCCACCAGCCCGGAAGGGGCTGAAGCTTTCTTT. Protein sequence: CATSPEGAEAFF.

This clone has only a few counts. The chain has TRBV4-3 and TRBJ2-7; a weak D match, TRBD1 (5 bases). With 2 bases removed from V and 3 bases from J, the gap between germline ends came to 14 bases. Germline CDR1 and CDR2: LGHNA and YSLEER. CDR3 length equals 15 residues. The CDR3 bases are TGCGCCAGCAGCCAAACGGGCACAGGTTTCTACGAGCAGTACTTC. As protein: CASSQTGTGFYEQYF.

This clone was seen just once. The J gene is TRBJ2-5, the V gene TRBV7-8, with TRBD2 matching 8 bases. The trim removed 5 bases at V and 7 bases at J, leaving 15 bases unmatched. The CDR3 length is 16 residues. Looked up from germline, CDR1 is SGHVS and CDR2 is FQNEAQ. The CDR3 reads CASSKIAGLLLGTQYF. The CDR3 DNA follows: TGTGCCAGCAGCAAAATAGCGGGACTCCTGCTCGGGACCCAGTACTTC.

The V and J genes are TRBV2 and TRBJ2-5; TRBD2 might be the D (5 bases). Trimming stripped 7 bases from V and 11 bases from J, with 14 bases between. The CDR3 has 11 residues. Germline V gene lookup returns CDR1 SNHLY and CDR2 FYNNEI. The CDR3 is CASNEASSQYF. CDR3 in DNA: TGTGCCAGCAACGAGGCTAGCTCACAGTACTTC.

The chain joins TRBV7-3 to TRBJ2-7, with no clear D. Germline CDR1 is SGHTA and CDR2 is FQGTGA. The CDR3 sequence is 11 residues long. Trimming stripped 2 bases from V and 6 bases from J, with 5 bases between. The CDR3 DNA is TGTGCCAGCAGCTTATCGGGCGAGCAGTACTTC. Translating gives CASSLSGEQYF.

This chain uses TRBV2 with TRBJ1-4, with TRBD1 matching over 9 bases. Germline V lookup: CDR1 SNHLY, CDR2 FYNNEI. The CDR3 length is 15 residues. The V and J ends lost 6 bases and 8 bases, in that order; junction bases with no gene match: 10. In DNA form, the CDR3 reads TGTGCCAGCAGGGTACAGGGGGCGTTAAACGAAAAACTGTTTTTT. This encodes CASRVQGALNEKLFF.

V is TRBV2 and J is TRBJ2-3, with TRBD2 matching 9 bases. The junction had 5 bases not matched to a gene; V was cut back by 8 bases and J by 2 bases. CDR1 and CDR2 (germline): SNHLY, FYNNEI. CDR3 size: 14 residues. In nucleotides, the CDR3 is TGTGCCAGCGGGGGACTAGCTTACACAGATACGCAGTATTTT. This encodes CASGGLAYTDTQYF.

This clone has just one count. CDR3 region: CSVEDTGGNYNEQFF. The CDR3, as DNA: TGCAGCGTTGAAGACACAGGGGGCAACTACAATGAGCAGTTCTTC. The V and J genes are TRBV29-1 and TRBJ2-1; TRBD1 aligns across 9 bases. Germline loops: CDR1 SQVTM, CDR2 ANQGSEA. The ends lost 0 bases at V and 3 bases at J; junction bases unmatched: 3. The CDR3 covers 15 residues.

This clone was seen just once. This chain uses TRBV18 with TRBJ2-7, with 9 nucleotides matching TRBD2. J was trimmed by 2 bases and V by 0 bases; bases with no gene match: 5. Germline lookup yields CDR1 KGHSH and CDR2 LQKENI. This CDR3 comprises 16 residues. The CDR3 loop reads CASSPPEAGGPYEQYF. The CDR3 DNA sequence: TGTGCCAGCTCACCACCCGAAGCGGGAGGACCCTACGAGCAGTACTTC.

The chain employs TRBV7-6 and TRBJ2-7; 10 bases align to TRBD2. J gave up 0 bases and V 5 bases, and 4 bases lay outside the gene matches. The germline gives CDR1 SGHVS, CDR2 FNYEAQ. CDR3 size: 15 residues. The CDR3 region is CASSGAGGSSYEQYF. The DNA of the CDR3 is TGTGCCAGCAGCGGAGCGGGAGGGTCCTCCTACGAGCAGTACTTC.

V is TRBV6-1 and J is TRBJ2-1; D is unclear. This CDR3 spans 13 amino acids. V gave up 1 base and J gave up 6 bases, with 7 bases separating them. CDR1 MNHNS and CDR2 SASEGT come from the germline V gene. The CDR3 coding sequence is TGTGCCAGCAGTGAAGGAACTGTCAATGAGCAGTTCTTC. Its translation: CASSEGTVNEQFF.

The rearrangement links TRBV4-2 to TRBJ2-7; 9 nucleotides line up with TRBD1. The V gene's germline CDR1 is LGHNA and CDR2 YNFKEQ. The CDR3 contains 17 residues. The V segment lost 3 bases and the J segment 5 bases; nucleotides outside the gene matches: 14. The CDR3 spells CASSQQIAGTGSNEQYF. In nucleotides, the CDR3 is TGTGCCAGCAGCCAGCAAATAGCCGGGACAGGGTCGAACGAGCAGTACTTC.

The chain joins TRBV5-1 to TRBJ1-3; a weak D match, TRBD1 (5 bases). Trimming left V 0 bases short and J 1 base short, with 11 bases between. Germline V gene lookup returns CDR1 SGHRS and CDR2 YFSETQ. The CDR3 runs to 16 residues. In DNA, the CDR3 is TGCGCCAGCAGCTTGGCCGGGGGAAGGTCTGGAAACACCATATATTTT. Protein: CASSLAGGRSGNTIYF.